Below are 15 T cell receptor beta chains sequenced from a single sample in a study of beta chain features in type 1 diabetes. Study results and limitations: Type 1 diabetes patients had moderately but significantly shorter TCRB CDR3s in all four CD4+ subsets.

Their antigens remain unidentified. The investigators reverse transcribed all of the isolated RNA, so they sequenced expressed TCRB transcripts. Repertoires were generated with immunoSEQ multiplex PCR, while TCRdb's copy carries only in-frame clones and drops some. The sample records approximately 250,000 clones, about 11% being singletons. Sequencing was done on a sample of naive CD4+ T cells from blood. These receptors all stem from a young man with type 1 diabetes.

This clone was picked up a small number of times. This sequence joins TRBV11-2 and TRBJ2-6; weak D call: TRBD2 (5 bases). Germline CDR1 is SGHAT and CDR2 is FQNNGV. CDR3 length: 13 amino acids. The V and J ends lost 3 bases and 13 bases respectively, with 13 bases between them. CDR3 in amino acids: CASSFSGSWVLTF. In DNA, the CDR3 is TGTGCCAGCAGCTTTTCGGGGTCCTGGGTCCTGACTTTC.

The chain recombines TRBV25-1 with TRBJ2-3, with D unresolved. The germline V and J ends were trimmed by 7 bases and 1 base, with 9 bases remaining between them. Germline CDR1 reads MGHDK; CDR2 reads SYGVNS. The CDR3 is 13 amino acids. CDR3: CASTFFGTDTQYF. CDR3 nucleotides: TGTGCCAGCACTTTTTTCGGCACAGATACGCAGTATTTT.

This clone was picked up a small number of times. CDR3 in DNA: TGTGCCAGCAGCCCCTTCACAGAGCAGTACTTC. It specifies CASSPFTEQYF. The rearrangement uses TRBV11-2 and TRBJ2-7; D unresolved. Per germline, CDR1 SGHAT and CDR2 FQNNGV. This CDR3 is 11 amino acids long. V lost 5 bases, J lost 7 bases, and 9 bases lay in between. The whole variable domain, filled in from reference TRBV11-2 and TRBJ2-7, reads EAGVAQSPRYKIIEKRQSVAFWCNPISGHATLYWYQQILGQGPKLLIQFQNNGVVDDSQLPKDRFSAERLKGVDSTLKIQPAKLEDSAVYLCASSPFTEQYFGPGTRLTVT.

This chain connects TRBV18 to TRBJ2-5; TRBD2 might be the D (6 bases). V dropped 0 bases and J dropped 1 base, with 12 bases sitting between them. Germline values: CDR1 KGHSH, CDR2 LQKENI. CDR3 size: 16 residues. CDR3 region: CASSPPPAGPQETQYF. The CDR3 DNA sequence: TGTGCCAGCTCACCACCCCCCGCGGGACCCCAAGAGACCCAGTACTTC.

CDR3 amino acids: CASSQVRDRGRETQYF. CDR3 coding DNA: TGCGCCAGCAGCCAAGTCCGGGACAGGGGGCGGGAGACCCAGTACTTC. V gene TRBV4-1 combines with J gene TRBJ2-5, with TRBD1 identical over 12 bases. The CDR3 consists of 16 residues. With 1 base clipped from V and 5 bases from J, the junction kept 5 bases outside the gene matches. CDR1 MGHRA and CDR2 YSYEKL come from the germline V gene.

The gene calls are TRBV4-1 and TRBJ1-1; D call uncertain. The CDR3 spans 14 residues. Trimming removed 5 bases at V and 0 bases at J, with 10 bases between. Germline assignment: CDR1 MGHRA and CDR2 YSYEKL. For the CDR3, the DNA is TGCGCCAGCAGCGGGCTCGTAATGAACACTGAAGCTTTCTTT. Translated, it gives CASSGLVMNTEAFF.

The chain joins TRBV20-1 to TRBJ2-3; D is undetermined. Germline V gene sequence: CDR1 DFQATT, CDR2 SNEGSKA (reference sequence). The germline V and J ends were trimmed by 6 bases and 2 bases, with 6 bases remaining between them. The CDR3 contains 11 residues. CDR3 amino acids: CSATVTDTQYF. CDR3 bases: TGCAGTGCCACGGTCACAGATACGCAGTATTTT.

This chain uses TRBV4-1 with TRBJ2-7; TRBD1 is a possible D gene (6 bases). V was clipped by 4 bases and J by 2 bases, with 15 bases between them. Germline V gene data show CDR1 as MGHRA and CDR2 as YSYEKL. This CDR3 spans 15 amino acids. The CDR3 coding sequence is TGCGCCAGCAGCCGGGGCTGGGGGCAGGCCTACGAGCAGTACTTC. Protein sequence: CASSRGWGQAYEQYF.

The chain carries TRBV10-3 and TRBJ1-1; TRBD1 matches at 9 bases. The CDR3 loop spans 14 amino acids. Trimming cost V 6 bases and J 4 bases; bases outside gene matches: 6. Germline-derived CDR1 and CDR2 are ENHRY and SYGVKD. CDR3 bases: TGTGCCATCAGACCGACAGGGGGTCTCACTGAAGCTTTCTTT. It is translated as CAIRPTGGLTEAFF.

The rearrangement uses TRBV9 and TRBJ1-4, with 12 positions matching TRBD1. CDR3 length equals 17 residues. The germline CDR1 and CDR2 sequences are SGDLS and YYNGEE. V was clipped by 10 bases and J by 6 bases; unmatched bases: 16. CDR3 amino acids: CARRPGQGACRDEKLFF. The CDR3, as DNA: TGTGCCCGCCGGCCGGGACAGGGGGCTTGTCGGGATGAAAAACTGTTTTTT.

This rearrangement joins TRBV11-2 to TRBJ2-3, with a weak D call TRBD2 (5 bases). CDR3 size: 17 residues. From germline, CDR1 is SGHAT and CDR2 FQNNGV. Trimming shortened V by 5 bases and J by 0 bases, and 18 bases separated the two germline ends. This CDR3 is CASSPPLYPSSTDTQYF. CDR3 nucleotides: TGTGCCAGCAGCCCTCCCCTATATCCTAGCAGCACAGATACGCAGTATTTT.

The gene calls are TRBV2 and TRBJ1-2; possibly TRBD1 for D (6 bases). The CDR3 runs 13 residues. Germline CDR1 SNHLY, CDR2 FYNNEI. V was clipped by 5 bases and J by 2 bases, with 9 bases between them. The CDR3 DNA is TGTGCCAGCAGTATCGACAGGAACTATGGCTACACCTTC. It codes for CASSIDRNYGYTF.

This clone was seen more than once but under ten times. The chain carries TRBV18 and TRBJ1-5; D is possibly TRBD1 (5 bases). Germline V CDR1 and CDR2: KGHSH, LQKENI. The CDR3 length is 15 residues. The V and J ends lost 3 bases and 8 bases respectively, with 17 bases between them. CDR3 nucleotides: TGTGCCAGCTCACCCTTTGGCAAGGGGCCAAAGCCCCAGCATTTT. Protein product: CASSPFGKGPKPQHF.

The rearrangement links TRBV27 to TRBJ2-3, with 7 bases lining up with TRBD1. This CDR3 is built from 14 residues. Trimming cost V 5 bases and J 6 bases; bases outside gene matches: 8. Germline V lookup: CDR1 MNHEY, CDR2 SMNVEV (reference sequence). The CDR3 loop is CASSQYRGSDTQYF. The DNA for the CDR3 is TGTGCCAGCAGTCAATACAGGGGAAGTGATACGCAGTATTTT.

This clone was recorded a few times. CDR3 in amino acids: CAWSLADTQYF. The CDR3 DNA reads TGTGCCTGGAGCCTTGCGGATACGCAGTATTTT. This sequence joins TRBV30 and TRBJ2-3; no clear D gene. The V gene's germline CDR1 is GTSNPN and CDR2 SVGIG (reference sequence). The CDR3 loop spans 11 amino acids. Trimming pared 3 bases from V and 6 bases from J, leaving 7 bases between.